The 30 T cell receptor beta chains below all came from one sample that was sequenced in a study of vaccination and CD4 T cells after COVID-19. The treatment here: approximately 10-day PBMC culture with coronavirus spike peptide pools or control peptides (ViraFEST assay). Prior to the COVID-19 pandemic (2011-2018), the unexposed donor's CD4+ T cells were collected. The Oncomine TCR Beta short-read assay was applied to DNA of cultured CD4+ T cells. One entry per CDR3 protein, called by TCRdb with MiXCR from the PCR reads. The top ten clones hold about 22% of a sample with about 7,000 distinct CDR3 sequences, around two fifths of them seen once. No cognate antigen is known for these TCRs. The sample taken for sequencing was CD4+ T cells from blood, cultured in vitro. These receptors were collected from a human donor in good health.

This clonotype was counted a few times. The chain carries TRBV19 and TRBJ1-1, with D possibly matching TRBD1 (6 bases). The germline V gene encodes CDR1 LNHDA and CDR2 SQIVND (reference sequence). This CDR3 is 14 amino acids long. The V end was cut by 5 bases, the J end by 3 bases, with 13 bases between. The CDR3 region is CASSWQGTYTEAFF. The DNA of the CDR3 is TGTGCCAGTAGTTGGCAGGGGACGTACACTGAAGCTTTCTTT.

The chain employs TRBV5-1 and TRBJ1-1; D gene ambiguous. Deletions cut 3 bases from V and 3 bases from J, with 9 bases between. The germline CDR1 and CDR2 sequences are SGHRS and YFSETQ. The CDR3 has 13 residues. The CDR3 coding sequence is TGCGCCAGCAGCTCACAGATGGACACTGAAGCTTTCTTT. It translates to CASSSQMDTEAFF.

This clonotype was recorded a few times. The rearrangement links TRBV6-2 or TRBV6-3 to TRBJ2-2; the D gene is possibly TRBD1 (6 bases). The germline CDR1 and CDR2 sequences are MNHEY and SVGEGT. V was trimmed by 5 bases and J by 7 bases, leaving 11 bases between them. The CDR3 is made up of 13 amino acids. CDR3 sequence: CASSPDRFGELFF. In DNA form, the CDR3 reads TGTGCCAGCAGTCCCGACAGGTTCGGGGAGCTGTTTTTT.

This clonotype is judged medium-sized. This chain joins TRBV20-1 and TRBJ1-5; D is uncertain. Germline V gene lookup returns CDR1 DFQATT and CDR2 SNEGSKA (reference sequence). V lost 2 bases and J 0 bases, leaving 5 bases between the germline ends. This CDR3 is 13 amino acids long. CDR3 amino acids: CSARRSSNQPQHF. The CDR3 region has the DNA TGCAGTGCTAGACGCAGTAGCAATCAGCCCCAGCATTTT.

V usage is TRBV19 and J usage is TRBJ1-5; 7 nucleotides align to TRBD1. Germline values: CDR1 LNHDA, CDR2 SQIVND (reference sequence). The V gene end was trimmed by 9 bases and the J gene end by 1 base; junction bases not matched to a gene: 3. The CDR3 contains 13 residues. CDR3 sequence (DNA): TGTGCCAGCAGGGGGGCAAGCAATCAGCCCCAGCATTTT. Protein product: CASRGASNQPQHF.

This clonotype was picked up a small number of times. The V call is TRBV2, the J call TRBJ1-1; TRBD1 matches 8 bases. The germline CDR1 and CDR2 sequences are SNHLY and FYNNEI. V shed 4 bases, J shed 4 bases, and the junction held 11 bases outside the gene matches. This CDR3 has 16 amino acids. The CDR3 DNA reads TGTGCCAGCAGTGGTAGACGTAGGACAGGGATCACTGAAGCTTTCTTT. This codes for CASSGRRRTGITEAFF.

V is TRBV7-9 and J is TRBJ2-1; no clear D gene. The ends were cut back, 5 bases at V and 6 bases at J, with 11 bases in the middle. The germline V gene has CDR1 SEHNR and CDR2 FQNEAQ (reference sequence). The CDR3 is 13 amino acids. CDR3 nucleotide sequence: TGTGCCAGCAGCCGTGGGCCCTTCAATGAGCAGTTCTTC. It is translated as CASSRGPFNEQFF.

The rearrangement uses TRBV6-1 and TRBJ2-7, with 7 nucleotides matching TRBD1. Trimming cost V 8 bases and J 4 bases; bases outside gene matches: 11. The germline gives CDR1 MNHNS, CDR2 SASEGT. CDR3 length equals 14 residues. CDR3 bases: TGTGCCAGCGCAGACAGGGCGTCCGCATACGAGCAGTACTTC. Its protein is CASADRASAYEQYF.

The CDR3 here is CSARDQGQGYTEAFF. CDR3 nucleotide sequence: TGCAGTGCTAGAGATCAGGGACAGGGTTACACTGAAGCTTTCTTT. The V call is TRBV20-1, the J call TRBJ1-1; 9 bases agree with TRBD1. This CDR3 is 15 amino acids long. V was pared by 0 bases and J by 3 bases, with 5 bases of the junction left unmatched. The germline CDR1 and CDR2 sequences are DFQATT and SNEGSKA (reference sequence).

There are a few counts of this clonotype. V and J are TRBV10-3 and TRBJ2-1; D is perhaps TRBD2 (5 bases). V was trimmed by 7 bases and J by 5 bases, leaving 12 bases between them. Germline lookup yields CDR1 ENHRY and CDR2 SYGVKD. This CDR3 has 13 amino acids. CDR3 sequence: CAITRTSDNEQFF. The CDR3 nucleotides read TGTGCCATCACCAGGACTTCCGACAATGAGCAGTTCTTC.

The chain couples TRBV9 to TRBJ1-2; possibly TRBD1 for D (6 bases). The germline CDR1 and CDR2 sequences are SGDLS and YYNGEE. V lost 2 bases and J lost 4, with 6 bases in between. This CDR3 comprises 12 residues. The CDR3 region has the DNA TGTGCCAGCAGCGTGGACAGCTATGGCTACACCTTC. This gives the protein CASSVDSYGYTF.

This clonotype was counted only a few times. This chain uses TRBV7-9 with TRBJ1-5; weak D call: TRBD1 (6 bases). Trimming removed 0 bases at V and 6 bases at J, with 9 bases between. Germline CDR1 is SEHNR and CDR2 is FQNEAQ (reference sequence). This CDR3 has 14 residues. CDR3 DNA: TGTGCCAGCAGCTTAGCAGGGGGGAGTCAGCCCCAGCATTTT. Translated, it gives CASSLAGGSQPQHF.

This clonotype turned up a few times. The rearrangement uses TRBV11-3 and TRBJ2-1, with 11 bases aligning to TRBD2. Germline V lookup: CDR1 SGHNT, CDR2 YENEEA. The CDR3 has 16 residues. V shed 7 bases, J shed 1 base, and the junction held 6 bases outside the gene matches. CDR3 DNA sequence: TGTGCCAGCACCCTGACTAGCGGGGCGTCCTACAATGAGCAGTTCTTC. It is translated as CASTLTSGASYNEQFF.

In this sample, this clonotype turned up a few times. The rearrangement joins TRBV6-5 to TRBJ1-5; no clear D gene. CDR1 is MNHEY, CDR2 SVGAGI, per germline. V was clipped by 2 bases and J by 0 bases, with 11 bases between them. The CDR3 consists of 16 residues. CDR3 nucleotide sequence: TGTGCCAGCAGTTACACAAGACCCTATAGCAATCAGCCCCAGCATTTT. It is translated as CASSYTRPYSNQPQHF.

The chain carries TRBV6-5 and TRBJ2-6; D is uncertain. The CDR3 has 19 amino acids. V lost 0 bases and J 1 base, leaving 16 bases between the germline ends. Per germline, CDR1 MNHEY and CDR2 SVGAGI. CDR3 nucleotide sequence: TGTGCCAGCAGTTACTCGCTGAACATTTTGTCGTCTGGGGCCAACGTCCTGACTTTC. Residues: CASSYSLNILSSGANVLTF.

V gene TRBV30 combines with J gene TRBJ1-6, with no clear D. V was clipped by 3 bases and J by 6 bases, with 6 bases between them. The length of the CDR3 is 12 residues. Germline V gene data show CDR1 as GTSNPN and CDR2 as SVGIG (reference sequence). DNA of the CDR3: TGTGCCTGGAGGCTCACTAATTCACCCCTCCACTTT. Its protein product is CAWRLTNSPLHF.

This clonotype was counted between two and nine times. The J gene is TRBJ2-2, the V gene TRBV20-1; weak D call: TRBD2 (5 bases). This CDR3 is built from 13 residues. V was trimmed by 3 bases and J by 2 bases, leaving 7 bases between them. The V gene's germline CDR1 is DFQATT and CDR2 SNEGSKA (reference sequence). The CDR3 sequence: CSASSGNTGELFF. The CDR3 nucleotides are TGCAGTGCTAGTTCGGGAAACACCGGGGAGCTGTTTTTT.

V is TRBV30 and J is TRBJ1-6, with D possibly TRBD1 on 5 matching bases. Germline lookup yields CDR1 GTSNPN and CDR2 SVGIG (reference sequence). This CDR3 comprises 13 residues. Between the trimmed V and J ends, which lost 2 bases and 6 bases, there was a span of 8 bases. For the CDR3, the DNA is TGTGCCTGGAGTCGAGGGACTAATTCACCCCTCCACTTT. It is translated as CAWSRGTNSPLHF.

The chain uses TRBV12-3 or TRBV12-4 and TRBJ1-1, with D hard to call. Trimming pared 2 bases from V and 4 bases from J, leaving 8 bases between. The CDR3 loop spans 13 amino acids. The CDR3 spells CASSLRVSTEAFF. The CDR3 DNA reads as TGTGCCAGCAGTTTACGGGTGTCCACTGAAGCTTTCTTT.

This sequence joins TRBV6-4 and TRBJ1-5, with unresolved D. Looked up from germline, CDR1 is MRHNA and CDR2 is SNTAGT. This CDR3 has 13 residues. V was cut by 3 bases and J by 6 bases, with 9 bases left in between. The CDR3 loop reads CASSEGIGQPQHF. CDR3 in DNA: TGTGCCAGCAGTGAAGGGATTGGTCAGCCCCAGCATTTT.

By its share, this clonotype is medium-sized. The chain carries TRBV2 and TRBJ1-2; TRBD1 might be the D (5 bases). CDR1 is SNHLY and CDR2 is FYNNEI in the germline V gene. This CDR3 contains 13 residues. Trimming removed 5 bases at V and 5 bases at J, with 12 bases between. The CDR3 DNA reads TGTGCCAGCAGTCCCCGGGGCTCTTATGGCTACACCTTC. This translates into CASSPRGSYGYTF.

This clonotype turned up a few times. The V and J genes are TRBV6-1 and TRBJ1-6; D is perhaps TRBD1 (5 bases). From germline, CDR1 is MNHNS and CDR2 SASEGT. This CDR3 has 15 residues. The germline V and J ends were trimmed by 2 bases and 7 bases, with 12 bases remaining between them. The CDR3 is CASSEQGMTNSPLHF. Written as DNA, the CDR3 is TGTGCCAGCAGTGAACAGGGAATGACAAATTCACCCCTCCACTTT.

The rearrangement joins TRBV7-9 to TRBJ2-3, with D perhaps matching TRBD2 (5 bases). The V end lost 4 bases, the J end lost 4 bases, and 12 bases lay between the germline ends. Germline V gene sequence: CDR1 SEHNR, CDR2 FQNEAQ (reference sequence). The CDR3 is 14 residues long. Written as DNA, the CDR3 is TGTGCCAGCAGCTCAATGGCGGGCTCAGATACGCAGTATTTT. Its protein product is CASSSMAGSDTQYF.

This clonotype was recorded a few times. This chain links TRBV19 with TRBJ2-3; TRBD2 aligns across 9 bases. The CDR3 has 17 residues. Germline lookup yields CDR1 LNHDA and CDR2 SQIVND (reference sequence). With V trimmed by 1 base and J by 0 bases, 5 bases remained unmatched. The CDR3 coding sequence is TGTGCCAGTAGTATAGGGCTAGCGGGGAGGAGCACAGATACGCAGTATTTT. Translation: CASSIGLAGRSTDTQYF.

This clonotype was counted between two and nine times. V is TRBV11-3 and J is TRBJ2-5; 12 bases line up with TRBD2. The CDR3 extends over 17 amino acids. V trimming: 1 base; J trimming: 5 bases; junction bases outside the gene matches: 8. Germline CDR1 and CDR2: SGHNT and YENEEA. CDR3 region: CASSLGASGGADETQYF. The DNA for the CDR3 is TGTGCCAGCAGCTTAGGAGCTAGCGGGGGGGCGGATGAGACCCAGTACTTC.

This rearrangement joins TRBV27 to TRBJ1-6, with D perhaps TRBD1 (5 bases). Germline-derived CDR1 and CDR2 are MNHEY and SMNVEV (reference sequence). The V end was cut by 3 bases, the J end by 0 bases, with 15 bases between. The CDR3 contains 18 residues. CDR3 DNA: TGTGCCAGCAGTTTGGTTATGGACACCAGCTCCTATAATTCACCCCTCCACTTT. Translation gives CASSLVMDTSSYNSPLHF.

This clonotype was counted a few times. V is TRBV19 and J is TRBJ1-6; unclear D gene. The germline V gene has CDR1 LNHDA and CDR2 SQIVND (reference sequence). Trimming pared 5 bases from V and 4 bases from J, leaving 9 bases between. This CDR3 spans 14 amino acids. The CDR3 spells CASSPLDYNSPLHF. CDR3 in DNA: TGTGCCAGTAGTCCCTTGGATTATAATTCACCCCTCCACTTT.

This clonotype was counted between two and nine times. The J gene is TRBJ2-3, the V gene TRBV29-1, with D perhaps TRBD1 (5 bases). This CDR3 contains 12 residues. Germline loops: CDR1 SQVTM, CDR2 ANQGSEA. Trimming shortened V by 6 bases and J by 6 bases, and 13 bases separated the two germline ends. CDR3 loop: CSVEQASDTQYF. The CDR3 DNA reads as TGCAGCGTGGAACAGGCTTCGGATACGCAGTATTTT.

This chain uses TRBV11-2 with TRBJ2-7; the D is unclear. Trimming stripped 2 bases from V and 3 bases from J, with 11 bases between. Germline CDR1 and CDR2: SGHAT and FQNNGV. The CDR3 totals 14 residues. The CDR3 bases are TGTGCCAGCAGCTTACAAGTAGGGTTCTACGAGCAGTACTTC. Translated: CASSLQVGFYEQYF.

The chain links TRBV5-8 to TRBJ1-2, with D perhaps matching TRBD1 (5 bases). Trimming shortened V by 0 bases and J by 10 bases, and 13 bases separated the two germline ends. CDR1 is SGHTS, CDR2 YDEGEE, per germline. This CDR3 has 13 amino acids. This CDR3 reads CASSLAGRGFYTF. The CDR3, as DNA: TGTGCCAGCAGCTTGGCGGGGCGTGGATTCTACACCTTC.